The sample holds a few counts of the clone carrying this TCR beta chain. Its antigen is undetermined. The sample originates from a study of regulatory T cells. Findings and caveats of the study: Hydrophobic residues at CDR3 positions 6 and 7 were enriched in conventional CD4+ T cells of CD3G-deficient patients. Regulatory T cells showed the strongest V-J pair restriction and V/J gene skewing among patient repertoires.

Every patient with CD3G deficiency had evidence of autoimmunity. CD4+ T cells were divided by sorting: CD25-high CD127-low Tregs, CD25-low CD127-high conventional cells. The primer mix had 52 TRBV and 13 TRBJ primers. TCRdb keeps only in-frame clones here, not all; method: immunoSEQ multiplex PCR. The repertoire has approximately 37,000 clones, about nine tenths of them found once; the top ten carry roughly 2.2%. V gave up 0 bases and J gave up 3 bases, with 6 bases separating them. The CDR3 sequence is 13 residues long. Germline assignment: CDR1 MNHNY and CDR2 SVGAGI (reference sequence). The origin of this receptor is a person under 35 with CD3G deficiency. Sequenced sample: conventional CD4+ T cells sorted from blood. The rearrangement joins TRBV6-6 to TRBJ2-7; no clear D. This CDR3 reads CASSYSLNYEQYF. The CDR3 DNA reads TGTGCCAGCAGTTACTCGCTTAACTACGAGCAGTACTTC.